This is a list of T cell receptor beta chains from one sample in a study of T cell changes during pregnancy in multiple sclerosis. Some clones are missing from TCRdb's copy, which holds only in-frame ones; the method was immunoSEQ multiplex PCR. Here the sample spans tens of thousands of clones, just under 95% being singletons. The material was peripheral blood, obtained in the second trimester of pregnancy. Receptors were obtained from a female donor with multiple sclerosis, enrolled in a pregnancy study. Each CDR3 is given with its conserved first and last residue. D genes are given only for firm matches. Only some rows state a clone size, as once, few, many or a class for expanded clones.

v_gene: TRBV5-1; abundance: once; j_gene: TRBJ1-1; d_gene: TRBD1; CDR3aa: CASSFQGVRTEAFF; CDR3nt: TGCGCCAGCAGCTTTCAGGGGGTTCGGACTGAAGCTTTCTTT
v_gene: TRBV28; abundance: .; j_gene: TRBJ1-1; d_gene: TRBD1; CDR3aa: CASSLGGTGGHTEAFF; CDR3nt: TGTGCCAGCAGTTTAGGGGGGACAGGGGGGCACACTGAAGCTTTCTTT
v_gene: TRBV29-1; abundance: .; j_gene: TRBJ2-3; d_gene: .; CDR3aa: CSVPLAFADTQYF; CDR3nt: TGCAGCGTCCCCCTAGCGTTTGCAGATACGCAGTATTTT
v_gene: TRBV2; abundance: .; j_gene: TRBJ1-2; d_gene: .; CDR3aa: CASSGGGRRGNYGYTF; CDR3nt: TGTGCCAGCAGTGGGGGTGGCAGACGGGGAAACTATGGCTACACCTTC
v_gene: TRBV14; abundance: .; j_gene: TRBJ1-1; d_gene: .; CDR3aa: CASSKETGPNTEAFF; CDR3nt: TGTGCCAGCAGCAAAGAGACAGGCCCGAACACTGAAGCTTTCTTT
v_gene: TRBV19; abundance: .; j_gene: TRBJ2-7; d_gene: .; CDR3aa: CASRNAPAYEQYF; CDR3nt: TGTGCCAGTAGAAACGCGCCGGCCTACGAGCAGTACTTC
v_gene: TRBV7-2; abundance: .; j_gene: TRBJ1-5; d_gene: .; CDR3aa: CASSTRGNQPQHF; CDR3nt: TGTGCCAGCAGCACGCGAGGGAATCAGCCCCAGCATTTT
v_gene: TRBV10-3; abundance: .; j_gene: TRBJ2-5; d_gene: TRBD2; CDR3aa: CAIRTSQQETQYF; CDR3nt: TGTGCCATCCGGACTAGCCAGCAAGAGACCCAGTACTTC
v_gene: TRBV5-1; abundance: .; j_gene: TRBJ1-1; d_gene: .; CDR3aa: CASSLAGGPGEAFF; CDR3nt: TGCGCCAGCAGCTTGGCGGGTGGGCCGGGGGAAGCTTTCTTT
v_gene: TRBV6-5; abundance: .; j_gene: TRBJ1-2; d_gene: TRBD1; CDR3aa: CASSYSVGQGSYGYTF; CDR3nt: TGTGCCAGCAGTTACTCTGTGGGACAGGGAAGCTATGGCTACACCTTC
v_gene: TRBV4-3; abundance: once; j_gene: TRBJ1-1; d_gene: .; CDR3aa: CASSQDPRRGNTEAFF; CDR3nt: TGCGCCAGCAGCCAAGATCCCCGAAGGGGGAACACTGAAGCTTTCTTT